The clone carrying this TCR beta chain was seen only a few times. Its antigen is unknown. The sample is drawn from a study of T cell repertoires in cytomegalovirus infection. TCRdb itself ran the reads through MiXCR, one entry per CDR3 protein. There are hundreds of thousands of distinct CDR3 sequences in the sample; around a third occur only once, and roughly 12% lies in the top ten. The CDR3 is 15 residues long. Per the germline V gene, CDR1 is MNHEY and CDR2 is SVGEGT. V was shortened by 5 bases and J by 2 bases, with 13 bases between the two germline ends. J is TRBJ2-1 and V is TRBV6-2 or TRBV6-3; a possible D gene is TRBD2 (7 bases). This TCR was sampled from a human donor in good health (CMV status not recorded). Some clones in this sample may be carry-over from other donors' samples. The input for sequencing was cultured CD8+ T cells from PBMCs, taken from culture after CMV antigen stimulation. The CDR3 nucleotides are TGTGCCAGCAGTACCCGCGGGGGCCCCTACAATGAGCAGTTCTTC. Protein sequence: CASSTRGGPYNEQFF.